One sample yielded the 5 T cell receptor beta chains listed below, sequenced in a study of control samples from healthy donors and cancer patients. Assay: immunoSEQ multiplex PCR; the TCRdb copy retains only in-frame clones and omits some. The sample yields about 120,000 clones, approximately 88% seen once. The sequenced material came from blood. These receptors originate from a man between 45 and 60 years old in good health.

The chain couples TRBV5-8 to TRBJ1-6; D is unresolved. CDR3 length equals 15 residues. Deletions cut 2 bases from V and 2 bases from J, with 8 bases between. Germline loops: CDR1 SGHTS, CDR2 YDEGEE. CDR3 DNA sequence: TGTGCCAGCAGCTTTGGGCAGACCTATAATTCACCCCTCCACTTT. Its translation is CASSFGQTYNSPLHF.

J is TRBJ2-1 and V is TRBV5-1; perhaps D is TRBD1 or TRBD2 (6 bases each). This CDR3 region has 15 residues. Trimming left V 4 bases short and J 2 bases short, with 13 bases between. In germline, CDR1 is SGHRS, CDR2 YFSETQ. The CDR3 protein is CASSPGGATYNEQFF. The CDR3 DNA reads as TGCGCCAGCAGCCCCGGGGGCGCAACCTACAATGAGCAGTTCTTC.

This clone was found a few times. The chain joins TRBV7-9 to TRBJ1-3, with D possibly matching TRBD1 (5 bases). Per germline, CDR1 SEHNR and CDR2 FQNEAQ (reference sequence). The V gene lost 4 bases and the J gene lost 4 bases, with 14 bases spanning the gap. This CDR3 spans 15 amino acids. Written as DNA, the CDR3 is TGTGCCAGCAGCTCTATACGGAGGGACGGAAACACCATATATTTT. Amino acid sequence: CASSSIRRDGNTIYF.

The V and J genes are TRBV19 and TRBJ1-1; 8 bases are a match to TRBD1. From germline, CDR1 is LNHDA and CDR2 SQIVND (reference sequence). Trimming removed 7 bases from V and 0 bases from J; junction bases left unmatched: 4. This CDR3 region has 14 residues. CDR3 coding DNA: TGTGCCAGTACTCAGGGACAGGTGAACACTGAAGCTTTCTTT. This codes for CASTQGQVNTEAFF.

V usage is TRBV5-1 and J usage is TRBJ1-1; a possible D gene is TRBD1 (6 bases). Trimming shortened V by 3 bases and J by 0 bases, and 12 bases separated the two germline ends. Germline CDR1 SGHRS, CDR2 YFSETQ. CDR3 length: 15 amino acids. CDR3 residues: CASSSRQEMNTEAFF. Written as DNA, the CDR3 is TGCGCCAGCAGCTCCAGACAGGAGATGAACACTGAAGCTTTCTTT.